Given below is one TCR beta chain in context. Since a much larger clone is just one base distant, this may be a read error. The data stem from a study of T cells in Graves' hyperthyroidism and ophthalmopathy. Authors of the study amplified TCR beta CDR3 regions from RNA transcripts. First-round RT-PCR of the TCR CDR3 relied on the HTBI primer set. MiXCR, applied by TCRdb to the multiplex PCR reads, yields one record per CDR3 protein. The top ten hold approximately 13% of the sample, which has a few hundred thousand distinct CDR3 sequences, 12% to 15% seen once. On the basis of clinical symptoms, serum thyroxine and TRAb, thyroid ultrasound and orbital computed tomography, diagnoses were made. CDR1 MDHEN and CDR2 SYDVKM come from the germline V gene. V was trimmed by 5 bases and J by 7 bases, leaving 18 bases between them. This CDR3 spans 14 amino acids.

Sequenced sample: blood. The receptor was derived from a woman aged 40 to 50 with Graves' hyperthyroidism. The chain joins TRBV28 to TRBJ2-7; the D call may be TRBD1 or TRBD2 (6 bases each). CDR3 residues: CASSGVRGAREQYF. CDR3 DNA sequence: TGTGCCAGCAGTGGGGTAAGGGGGGCAAGGGAGCAGTACTTC.